This record concerns one T cell receptor (beta chain) sequence. Its antigen is still unknown. A junction end diverges from the germline sequence, so it may reflect a read error. This entry is derived from a study of T-cell reconstitution after alpha-beta-depleted transplantation in children. CDR1 is LNHNV, CDR2 YYDKDF, per germline (reference sequence). The CDR3 is 14 residues long. Using unique molecular identifiers, the investigators prepared the TCRbeta library. TCRdb reprocessed the PCR reads with MiXCR, giving one entry per CDR3 protein. The sample lists under 250,000 distinct CDR3 sequences; roughly 25% were seen once. Study-wide points: Expanded graft clones, several hundred of them, were reportedly the source of alpha-beta T cells about two months after transplant. Recipient T cells and thymic progenitors that survived gave rise to the high TCRbeta diversity observed at day 60 in some patients. After one year, T-cell counts and TCRbeta diversity mostly came from new T cells.

This rearrangement joins TRBV15 to TRBJ2-2; D may be TRBD1 or TRBD2 (5 bases each). Sample: PBMCs, mostly from graft donor cells, taken 360 days after TCRalphabeta/CD19-depleted stem cell transplant. The receptor was derived from a female patient aged 2-9 years who had a stem cell transplant for congenital amegakaryocytic thrombocytopenia, so the T cells may come from the graft donor. The CDR3 nucleotides are TGTGCCACCAGCAGAGCGGCAGGGACCGTGGAGCTGTTTTTT. Amino acid sequence: CATSRAAGTVELFF. The full variable domain, in which reference TRBV15 and TRBJ2-2 provide the parts outside the CDR3, is DAMVIQNPRYQVTQFGKPVTLSCSQTLNHNVMYWYQQKSSQAPKLLFHYYDKDFNNEADTPDNFQSRRPNTSFCFLDIRSPGLGDTAMYLCATSRAAGTVELFFGEGSRLTVL.